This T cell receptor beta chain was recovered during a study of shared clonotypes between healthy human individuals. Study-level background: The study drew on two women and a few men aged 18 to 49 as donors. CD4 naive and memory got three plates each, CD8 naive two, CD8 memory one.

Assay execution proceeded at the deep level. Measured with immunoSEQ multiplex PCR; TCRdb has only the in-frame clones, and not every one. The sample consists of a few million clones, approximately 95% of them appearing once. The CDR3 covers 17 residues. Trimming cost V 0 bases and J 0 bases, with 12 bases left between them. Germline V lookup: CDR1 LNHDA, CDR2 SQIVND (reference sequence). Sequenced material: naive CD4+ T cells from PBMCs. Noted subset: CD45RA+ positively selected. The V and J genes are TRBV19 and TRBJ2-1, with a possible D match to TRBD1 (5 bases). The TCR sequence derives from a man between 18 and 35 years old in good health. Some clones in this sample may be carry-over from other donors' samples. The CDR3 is CASSIDILRGSYNEQFF. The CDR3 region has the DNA TGTGCCAGTAGTATAGATATACTAAGGGGCTCCTACAATGAGCAGTTCTTC.